The 27 T cell receptor beta chains in this list originate from one sample, sequenced in a study of T-cell memory formation after mild COVID-19. MiXCR was run by TCRdb on the 5' RACE reads, yielding one entry per CDR3 protein. Altogether around 150,000 distinct CDR3 sequences are present, around a tenth being singletons, with the ten largest covering about 3.8%. The source material was PBMCs or a T cell subset sorted from them (not recorded which). These receptors all stem from a man between 18 and 29 years old who had mild COVID-19 (a few samples of this study predate the infection). Cell type and time point are not known.

This clonotype was picked up many times. V and J are TRBV29-1 and TRBJ1-5, with TRBD1 identical over 9 bases. The CDR3 has 13 residues. Germline trimming cut 4 bases from V and 3 bases from J; bases unmatched to any gene: 1. CDR1 and CDR2 from the germline V gene are SQVTM and ANQGSEA. This CDR3 reads CSVGDRVNQPQHF. The CDR3 DNA follows: TGCAGCGTTGGGGACAGGGTCAATCAGCCCCAGCATTTT.

The sample holds a few counts of this clonotype. This chain links TRBV20-1 with TRBJ2-5; D is possibly TRBD2 (5 bases). The CDR3 runs 10 residues. CDR1 DFQATT and CDR2 SNEGSKA come from the germline V gene (reference sequence). V gave up 5 bases and J gave up 7 bases, with 8 bases separating them. The CDR3 here is CSAAEGTQYF. The CDR3, as DNA: TGCAGTGCTGCCGAGGGGACCCAGTACTTC.

The chain links TRBV7-6 to TRBJ1-3, with TRBD1 as a possible D gene (5 bases). This CDR3 is built from 13 residues. Germline lookup yields CDR1 SGHVS and CDR2 FNYEAQ. V gave up 3 bases and J gave up 8 bases, with 11 bases separating them. Written as DNA, the CDR3 is TGTGCCAGCAGCTTTACAGGTCGGGACACCATATATTTT. The encoded protein is CASSFTGRDTIYF.

In this sample, this clonotype turned up many times. This chain connects TRBV5-4 to TRBJ2-5; 14 nucleotides match TRBD2. Germline V gives CDR1 SGHNT, CDR2 YYREEE (reference sequence). The V and J ends lost 4 bases and 4 bases, in that order; junction bases with no gene match: 3. CDR3 length equals 15 residues. CDR3 DNA: TGTGCCAGCAGCGGACTAGCGGGGGGTGGAGAGACCCAGTACTTC. It specifies CASSGLAGGGETQYF.

This clonotype was counted at least ten times. V gene TRBV7-9 combines with J gene TRBJ2-7, with D unclear. The CDR3 runs to 12 residues. The germline V and J ends were trimmed by 2 bases and 6 bases, with 8 bases remaining between them. Germline assignment: CDR1 SEHNR and CDR2 FQNEAQ (reference sequence). CDR3 sequence reads: CASSLSRVEQYF. The CDR3 DNA is TGTGCCAGCAGCTTATCAAGGGTCGAGCAGTACTTC.

The chain has TRBV18 and TRBJ1-4, with D possibly matching TRBD1 (6 bases). V was shortened by 0 bases and J by 6 bases, with 11 bases between the two germline ends. The germline V gene encodes CDR1 KGHSH and CDR2 LQKENI. The CDR3 loop spans 15 amino acids. CDR3 protein: CASSPPYPGDEKLFF. The CDR3 coding sequence is TGTGCCAGCTCACCACCGTACCCAGGGGATGAAAAACTGTTTTTT.

The V call is TRBV9, the J call TRBJ2-3; D not certain. V was pared by 0 bases and J by 0 bases, with 11 bases between. Germline assignment: CDR1 SGDLS and CDR2 YYNGEE. The CDR3 has 16 residues. The CDR3 DNA sequence: TGTGCCAGCAGCGTAGCCCCTTCCCCTAGCACAGATACGCAGTATTTT. Amino acids: CASSVAPSPSTDTQYF.

This clonotype has more than one count but fewer than ten. V is TRBV28 and J is TRBJ1-2, with D perhaps TRBD1 (5 bases). V lost 7 bases and J 4 bases, leaving 16 bases between the germline ends. The CDR3 is 14 amino acids. Germline CDR1 is MDHEN and CDR2 is SYDVKM. CDR3 residues: CASTRKGRVYGYTF. CDR3 DNA sequence: TGTGCCAGCACCCGAAAGGGACGCGTCTATGGCTACACCTTC.

This clonotype was counted a few times. The V and J genes are TRBV5-1 and TRBJ2-1; 7 nucleotides line up with TRBD1. CDR3 size: 16 residues. Looked up from germline, CDR1 is SGHRS and CDR2 is YFSETQ. V lost 2 bases to trimming and J lost 5 bases; unmatched junction nucleotides: 10. Written as DNA, the CDR3 is TGCGCCAGCAGCTTTCAGACAGGGAGTATGAACAATGAGCAGTTCTTC. It encodes CASSFQTGSMNNEQFF.

The table lists this clonotype with a few counts. V gene TRBV9 combines with J gene TRBJ1-1, with 10 bases identical to TRBD1. V lost 3 bases to trimming and J lost 0 bases; unmatched junction nucleotides: 8. The CDR3 runs 17 residues. Per germline, CDR1 SGDLS and CDR2 YYNGEE. The CDR3 here is CASSDRTGGGMNTEAFF. In DNA, the CDR3 is TGTGCCAGCAGCGACCGGACAGGGGGTGGGATGAACACTGAAGCTTTCTTT.

This sequence joins TRBV5-1 and TRBJ1-3; D is perhaps TRBD1 (5 bases). There are 17 residues in the CDR3. V lost 4 bases to trimming and J lost 0 bases, with 17 bases between them. The V gene's germline CDR1 is SGHRS and CDR2 YFSETQ. The CDR3 loop is CASSLQDWGHSGNTIYF. DNA of the CDR3: TGCGCCAGCAGCCTACAGGATTGGGGTCACTCTGGAAACACCATATATTTT.

The chain recombines TRBV5-1 with TRBJ2-3; no firm D call. Trimming pared 0 bases from V and 0 bases from J, leaving 8 bases between. CDR1 and CDR2 (germline): SGHRS, YFSETQ. CDR3 length equals 15 residues. The CDR3 loop reads CASSLAASSTDTQYF. Here the CDR3 DNA reads TGCGCCAGCAGCTTGGCGGCTTCCAGCACAGATACGCAGTATTTT.

This clonotype occurred many times. This chain links TRBV5-1 with TRBJ1-2; TRBD1 might be the D (6 bases). Trimming removed 2 bases from V and 4 bases from J, with 9 bases in between. Germline V gene sequence: CDR1 SGHRS, CDR2 YFSETQ. The CDR3 is 13 amino acids. CDR3 coding DNA: TGCGCCAGCAGCTTAACAGGGACCTATGGCTACACCTTC. Translating gives CASSLTGTYGYTF.

This clonotype was detected only a few times. The chain is built from TRBV5-1 and TRBJ2-7, with D hard to call. Germline CDR1 is SGHRS and CDR2 is YFSETQ. There are 14 residues in the CDR3. V was cut by 3 bases and J by 1 base, with 11 bases left in between. The CDR3 bases are TGCGCCAGCAGCTCGTCGGGCCAGTCCTACGAGCAGTACTTC. Translating it yields CASSSSGQSYEQYF.

This clonotype has only a few counts. The chain uses TRBV25-1 and TRBJ2-7; D perhaps matches TRBD1 (6 bases). With 5 bases removed from V and 10 bases from J, the gap between germline ends came to 18 bases. CDR1 and CDR2 from the germline V gene are MGHDK and SYGVNS. This CDR3 contains 13 residues. The CDR3, as DNA: TGTGCCAGCAGTAACCCGGACAGTTTCGGACAGTACGTC. Its translation: CASSNPDSFGQYV.

This clonotype occurred a few times. The CDR3 DNA reads TGTGCCTGGAGTGAGGGGGCCTATCAGCCCCAGCATTTT. Its protein product is CAWSEGAYQPQHF. The chain carries TRBV30 and TRBJ1-5, with 7 positions matching TRBD1. V gave up 1 base and J gave up 5 bases; unmatched junction bases: 2. Germline loops: CDR1 GTSNPN, CDR2 SVGIG (reference sequence). The CDR3 runs to 13 residues.

This clonotype has just a few counts. This chain joins TRBV7-8 and TRBJ2-2; 10 bases are shared with TRBD1. Trimming removed 0 bases from V and 5 bases from J; junction bases left unmatched: 6. Germline-derived CDR1 and CDR2 are SGHVS and FQNEAQ. The CDR3 length is 17 residues. The CDR3 DNA is TGTGCCAGCAGCTTAGCCGGGACAGGGGCTGGGACCGGGGAGCTGTTTTTT. It is translated as CASSLAGTGAGTGELFF.

The table lists this clonotype with a count of one. The chain combines TRBV20-1 with TRBJ1-2; D is possibly TRBD1 (5 bases). CDR1 is DFQATT, CDR2 SNEGSKA, per germline (reference sequence). V lost 4 bases to trimming and J lost 6 bases, with 9 bases between them. CDR3 length: 11 residues. The chain's CDR3 is CSATRVNGYTF. CDR3 DNA sequence: TGCAGTGCTACCAGGGTTAATGGCTACACCTTC.

The DNA of the CDR3 is TGTGCCAGCAGCTTAGTGGGGGGAAATAGCAATCAGCCCCAGCATTTT. Amino acid sequence: CASSLVGGNSNQPQHF. The chain links TRBV7-6 to TRBJ1-5; weak D call: TRBD1 (5 bases). V was shortened by 1 base and J by 0 bases, with 10 bases between the two germline ends. CDR1 and CDR2 from the germline V gene are SGHVS and FNYEAQ. There are 16 residues in the CDR3.

This chain connects TRBV12-5 to TRBJ2-7; TRBD1 might be the D (5 bases). Per germline, CDR1 LGHNT and CDR2 FRNRAP. The CDR3 covers 13 residues. Trimming cost V 4 bases and J 3 bases, with 10 bases left between them. The CDR3 protein is CASGSYQGYEQYF. CDR3 DNA sequence: TGTGCTAGTGGTTCGTACCAGGGCTACGAGCAGTACTTC.

This chain connects TRBV4-3 to TRBJ1-2; no reliable D call. The V end lost 2 bases, the J end lost 10 bases, and 11 bases lay between the germline ends. CDR1 and CDR2 (germline): LGHNA, YSLEER. The CDR3 consists of 12 residues. As DNA, the CDR3 is TGCGCCAGCAGCCAATCAGGAGAATCCTACACCTTC. It specifies CASSQSGESYTF.

The chain recombines TRBV4-3 with TRBJ2-5, with D tentatively TRBD1 (7 bases). The CDR3 contains 15 residues. Germline assignment: CDR1 LGHNA and CDR2 YSLEER. V lost 1 base, J lost 5 bases, and 14 bases lay in between. The CDR3 bases are TGCGCCAGCAGCCAAGCCAGGACAGGAGGGGAGACCCAGTACTTC. This gives the protein CASSQARTGGETQYF.

The sample holds a few counts of this clonotype. It may be a read error: a sequence one base away is much more abundant. The rearrangement joins TRBV7-3 to TRBJ1-1; TRBD1 might be the D (5 bases). CDR3 length equals 13 residues. In germline, CDR1 is SGHTA, CDR2 FQGTGA. Between the trimmed V and J ends, which lost 4 bases and 0 bases, there was a span of 6 bases. Written as DNA, the CDR3 is TGTGCCAGCAGCTCGACAGTGAACACTGAAGCTTTCTTT. Translating gives CASSSTVNTEAFF.

This clonotype was seen ten or more times. The chain has TRBV4-2 and TRBJ2-6; TRBD1 matches at 9 bases. The V gene's germline CDR1 is LGHNA and CDR2 YNFKEQ. The V and J ends lost 4 bases and 0 bases, in that order; junction bases with no gene match: 10. The CDR3 totals 19 residues. The CDR3 sequence: CASSRNGQGSSSGANVLTF. In DNA form, the CDR3 reads TGTGCCAGCAGCCGCAACGGACAGGGGTCCTCCTCTGGGGCCAACGTCCTGACTTTC.

This clonotype was picked up a small number of times. The rearrangement uses TRBV5-6 and TRBJ2-7; no definite D call. Trimming pared 2 bases from V and 2 bases from J, leaving 8 bases between. From germline, CDR1 is SGHDT and CDR2 YYEEEE. This CDR3 spans 13 amino acids. The CDR3 region is CASSFGSPYEQYF. CDR3 DNA: TGTGCCAGCAGCTTCGGAAGCCCCTACGAGCAGTACTTC.

The chain has TRBV7-2 and TRBJ1-4; D is possibly TRBD1 (6 bases). CDR3 length: 11 residues. Trimming stripped 6 bases from V and 7 bases from J, with 6 bases between. Germline assignment: CDR1 SGHTA and CDR2 FQGNSA. In nucleotides, the CDR3 is TGTGCCAGCAGGGACAGTGAAAAACTGTTTTTT. Protein: CASRDSEKLFF. The full variable domain, its missing parts supplied by reference TRBV7-2 and TRBJ1-4, is GAGVSQSPSNKVTEKGKDVELRCDPISGHTALYWYRQSLGQGLEFLIYFQGNSAPDKSGLPSDRFSAERTGGSVSTLTIQRTQQEDSAVYLCASRDSEKLFFGSGTQLSVL.

Ten or more counts support this clonotype. As DNA, the CDR3 is TGTGCCAGCAGTTTAGTTCTAGCGGGGGGTGCAGATACGCAGTATTTT. Translated: CASSLVLAGGADTQYF. V and J are TRBV12-3 or TRBV12-4 and TRBJ2-3; TRBD2 agrees at 11 bases. This CDR3 region has 16 residues. V shed 1 base, J shed 4 bases, and the junction held 4 bases outside the gene matches.